This T cell receptor beta chain emerged from a study of T cell changes during pregnancy in multiple sclerosis. Clones were read by immunoSEQ multiplex PCR, and TCRdb kept only the in-frame ones, dropping some. This sample has more than 55,000 clones, with approximately 90% found just once. The ends were cut back, 1 base at V and 5 bases at J, with 3 bases in the middle. This CDR3 has 12 residues. Per germline, CDR1 SEHNR and CDR2 FQNEAQ (reference sequence). The clonotype comes from a female donor in good health, enrolled as a control in a pregnancy study. The V and J genes are TRBV7-9 and TRBJ2-1, with D unclear. The specimen comprised peripheral blood, sampled after pregnancy. The DNA for the CDR3 is TGTGCCAGCAGCTTAGACAACAATGAGCAGTTCTTC. Its protein product is CASSLDNNEQFF.